The 23 T cell receptor beta chains below all came from one sample that was sequenced in a study of CD8 T cells in ankylosing spondylitis. MiXCR, applied by TCRdb to the 5' RACE reads, yields one record per CDR3 protein. The data show 150,000 to 200,000 distinct CDR3 sequences, with around 17% seen just once and about 7.6% held by the top ten. Sequenced: blood, either unsorted or a sorted T cell fraction (not recorded which). Source of these receptors: a male donor with ankylosing spondylitis or in good health (not recorded which).

This clonotype was observed many times. The chain has TRBV20-1 and TRBJ2-7; weak D call: TRBD1 (5 bases). CDR1 and CDR2 from the germline V gene are DFQATT and SNEGSKA (reference sequence). This CDR3 has 13 amino acids. V lost 6 bases and J lost 3, with 15 bases in between. This CDR3 reads CSAKKQGFYEQYF. The CDR3 DNA reads as TGCAGTGCCAAGAAGCAGGGTTTCTACGAGCAGTACTTC.

The chain uses TRBV20-1 and TRBJ1-1; TRBD1 agrees at 12 bases. The junction had 9 bases not matched to a gene; V was cut back by 4 bases and J by 0 bases. The CDR3 has 17 amino acids. Germline CDR1 reads DFQATT; CDR2 reads SNEGSKA (reference sequence). CDR3 loop: CSATTTGTGGMNTEAFF. CDR3 in DNA: TGCAGTGCTACCACTACCGGGACAGGGGGCATGAACACTGAAGCTTTCTTT.

The chain links TRBV7-2 to TRBJ2-3; 8 nucleotides align to TRBD2. CDR1 SGHTA and CDR2 FQGNSA come from the germline V gene. The CDR3 totals 16 residues. V dropped 2 bases and J dropped 8; count of bases not matched to a gene: 12. As DNA, the CDR3 is TGTGCCAGCAGCTTACCTCCGGGAGGGGCCCGCGGTACGCAGTATTTT. This gives the protein CASSLPPGGARGTQYF.

CDR3: CASSRGTSDSYEQYF. The CDR3 DNA is TGCGCCAGCAGCCGAGGGACTAGCGACTCCTACGAGCAGTACTTC. The chain couples TRBV5-1 to TRBJ2-7, with 10 bases lining up with TRBD2. The CDR3 is 15 amino acids. CDR1 is SGHRS and CDR2 is YFSETQ in the germline V gene. Trimming removed 4 bases from V and 0 bases from J; junction bases left unmatched: 4.

This clonotype has just a few counts. The chain has TRBV10-3 and TRBJ1-6, with D uncertain. CDR3 length: 13 amino acids. Germline V gene lookup returns CDR1 ENHRY and CDR2 SYGVKD. V was clipped by 3 bases and J by 8 bases, with 8 bases between them. For the CDR3, the DNA is TGTGCCATCAGTGAAAACGGAGATTCACCCCTCCACTTT. Encoded protein: CAISENGDSPLHF.

This clonotype was recorded at least ten times. This chain joins TRBV20-1 and TRBJ2-3; D gene uncertain. The CDR3 is 12 residues long. V lost 0 bases and J lost 8, with 9 bases in between. From germline, CDR1 is DFQATT and CDR2 SNEGSKA (reference sequence). The CDR3 sequence is CSARDLAITQYF. CDR3 bases: TGCAGTGCTAGAGACCTTGCTATTACGCAGTATTTT.

This clonotype was seen repeatedly, ten times or more. This rearrangement joins TRBV9 to TRBJ1-5, with D unresolved. V was shortened by 4 bases and J by 3 bases, with 14 bases between the two germline ends. The CDR3 covers 15 residues. Germline-derived CDR1 and CDR2 are SGDLS and YYNGEE. CDR3 DNA: TGTGCCAGCAGCCCCTCGACCCTCCCCAATCAGCCCCAGCATTTT. Residues: CASSPSTLPNQPQHF.

The chain employs TRBV6-5 and TRBJ2-5; 11 bases are a match to TRBD2. The CDR3 length is 19 residues. In germline, CDR1 is MNHEY, CDR2 SVGAGI. Trimming removed 5 bases from V and 0 bases from J; junction bases left unmatched: 14. The DNA for the CDR3 is TGTGCCAGCAGTCGTCTTCGTAGCGGGAGGGCCCTATACCAAGAGACCCAGTACTTC. Its protein is CASSRLRSGRALYQETQYF.

In this sample, this clonotype turned up a few times. The V gene is TRBV18, the J gene TRBJ2-2; either TRBD1 or TRBD2 may fit D (5 bases each). Germline assignment: CDR1 KGHSH and CDR2 LQKENI. V shed 3 bases and J shed 5 bases, with 19 bases lying between them. The length of the CDR3 is 17 residues. CDR3 residues: CASSPQRAGGSTGELFF. DNA for the CDR3: TGTGCCAGCTCACCGCAAAGAGCTGGGGGAAGTACCGGGGAGCTGTTTTTT.

This clonotype was observed at least ten times. The chain has TRBV11-1 and TRBJ2-1, with D possibly matching TRBD2 (5 bases). V was pared by 4 bases and J by 0 bases, with 22 bases between. This CDR3 has 19 amino acids. The V gene's germline CDR1 is SGHAT and CDR2 FQDESV (reference sequence). The CDR3 reads CASSSRRRVPSRSYNEQFF. In nucleotides, the CDR3 is TGTGCCAGCAGCTCAAGGAGGCGGGTTCCCTCCCGCTCCTACAATGAGCAGTTCTTC.

The chain uses TRBV13 and TRBJ2-1; no clear D gene. Germline V lookup: CDR1 PRHDT, CDR2 FYEKMQ (reference sequence). The CDR3 is made up of 14 amino acids. V lost 8 bases and J lost 4, with 15 bases in between. CDR3 coding DNA: TGTGCCAGCGGAGACGGAACCTTTTACAATGAGCAGTTCTTC. Translating it yields CASGDGTFYNEQFF.

This clonotype has just a few counts. The genes are TRBV3-1 and TRBJ2-3; tentatively, D is TRBD1 (6 bases). Between the trimmed V and J ends, which lost 5 bases and 3 bases, there was a span of 15 bases. Germline CDR1 LGHDT, CDR2 YNNKEL (reference sequence). The CDR3 consists of 15 residues. This CDR3 is CASSSTPQGTDTQYF. Here the CDR3 DNA reads TGTGCCAGCAGCTCTACACCTCAGGGGACAGATACGCAGTATTTT.

This clonotype showed up many times. This rearrangement joins TRBV5-1 to TRBJ1-2, with D unresolved. Trimming left V 0 bases short and J 7 bases short, with 16 bases between. Germline values: CDR1 SGHRS, CDR2 YFSETQ. CDR3 length: 15 amino acids. The DNA of the CDR3 is TGCGCCAGCAGCTTGGGGGCCTCCGGGTTAGGTGGCTACACCTTC. Residues: CASSLGASGLGGYTF.

This chain connects TRBV5-1 to TRBJ2-1; TRBD2 aligns across 8 bases. The CDR3 totals 14 residues. Losses at the gene ends were 4 bases for V and 9 bases for J; bases not matched to a gene: 9. Germline CDR1 SGHRS, CDR2 YFSETQ. The CDR3 here is CASSGTRSWVEQFF. The CDR3 DNA reads TGCGCCAGCAGCGGGACTAGGAGTTGGGTTGAGCAGTTCTTC.

The genes are TRBV30 and TRBJ2-2; 14 nucleotides match TRBD2. The germline gives CDR1 GTSNPN, CDR2 SVGIG (reference sequence). The ends lost 8 bases at V and 0 bases at J; junction bases unmatched: 5. CDR3 size: 16 residues. The chain's CDR3 is CARTSGRTANTGELFF. The CDR3 region has the DNA TGTGCCCGGACTAGCGGGAGGACCGCGAACACCGGGGAGCTGTTTTTT.

This clonotype turned up a few times. The chain joins TRBV19 to TRBJ2-2; the D is unclear. The V and J ends lost 7 bases and 6 bases respectively, with 6 bases between them. CDR3 length equals 11 residues. CDR1 is LNHDA and CDR2 is SQIVND in the germline V gene (reference sequence). The CDR3 sequence is CASTSAGELFF. The CDR3 DNA reads TGTGCCAGTACCTCGGCCGGGGAGCTGTTTTTT.

The chain is built from TRBV29-1 and TRBJ2-1, with 8 bases matching TRBD1. The trim removed 2 bases at V and 7 bases at J, leaving 4 bases unmatched. Germline CDR1 reads SQVTM; CDR2 reads ANQGSEA. The CDR3 has 13 amino acids. CDR3 sequence: CSVEQGAGNEQFF. CDR3 nucleotide sequence: TGCAGCGTTGAACAGGGGGCCGGGAATGAGCAGTTCTTC.

This clonotype was found many times. CDR3 sequence: CATCRGPTENEQFF. The CDR3, as DNA: TGCGCCACCTGTCGAGGCCCTACGGAAAATGAGCAGTTCTTC. This chain joins TRBV5-1 and TRBJ2-1; no clear D. V was shortened by 9 bases and J by 7 bases, with 20 bases between the two germline ends. The CDR3 loop spans 14 amino acids. Per the germline V gene, CDR1 is SGHRS and CDR2 is YFSETQ.

Many counts were recorded for this clonotype. The chain employs TRBV4-1 and TRBJ2-7; 9 bases map to TRBD2. V gave up 1 base and J gave up 5 bases; unmatched junction bases: 6. Germline CDR1 and CDR2: MGHRA and YSYEKL. The CDR3 spans 15 residues. CDR3: CASSQVASGVDEQYF. In nucleotides, the CDR3 is TGCGCCAGCAGCCAAGTGGCTAGCGGGGTCGACGAGCAGTACTTC.

This clonotype came up many times. The rearrangement links TRBV10-2 to TRBJ2-2, with 7 nucleotides matching TRBD2. CDR3 length: 14 amino acids. Trimming took 6 bases from V and 3 from J; bases not matched to a gene: 4. Looked up from germline, CDR1 is WSHSY and CDR2 is SAAADI. CDR3 bases: TGCGCCAGCAGGGGACTACCAGACACCGGGGAGCTGTTTTTT. This codes for CASRGLPDTGELFF.

There are many counts of this clonotype. The V gene is TRBV2, the J gene TRBJ2-3; D unresolved. CDR1 is SNHLY, CDR2 FYNNEI, per germline. CDR3 length equals 14 residues. The V gene lost 3 bases and the J gene lost 0 bases, with 7 bases spanning the gap. The CDR3 DNA follows: TGTGCCAGCAGTGATACGTCTAGCACAGATACGCAGTATTTT. Translating gives CASSDTSSTDTQYF.

This clonotype was counted at least ten times. This chain connects TRBV27 to TRBJ2-3, with a tentative D call TRBD2 (5 bases). The CDR3 runs to 16 residues. Trimming took off 5 bases at V and 2 bases at J, with 17 bases between the two ends. The germline CDR1 and CDR2 sequences are MNHEY and SMNVEV (reference sequence). In DNA, the CDR3 is TGTGCCAGCAGTCTCCCCCGGGCGGGTGTCACAGATACGCAGTATTTT. Protein product: CASSLPRAGVTDTQYF.

This clonotype has a handful of counts. The chain combines TRBV5-1 with TRBJ2-6; D gene unclear. V was shortened by 5 bases and J by 4 bases, with 10 bases between the two germline ends. The CDR3 loop spans 14 amino acids. Per germline, CDR1 SGHRS and CDR2 YFSETQ. Written as DNA, the CDR3 is TGCGCCAGCAGAGATCCTGCCGGGGCCAACGTCCTGACTTTC. Its translation: CASRDPAGANVLTF.